One sample yielded the 11 T cell receptor beta chains listed below, sequenced in a study of cytomegalovirus exposure and HLA in healthy donors (dated by TCRdb to the late 2010s). Preparation of the library involved the immunoSEQ multiplex PCR assay. A mixture of 60 forward primers for TCR Vbeta segments and 13 reverse primers for TCR Jbeta segments was used in the multiplex PCR. Not all clones reach the TCRdb copy of this immuneACCESS table, which keeps in-frame sequences only. Checked studies attribute under half of the gap to unresolved V genes and leave the rest unexplained. Within this sample are under 200,000 clones, with roughly 76% of them counted one time only. Around 2% of the sample goes to the ten largest clones. Sequencing was carried out using PBMCs. All receptors derive from a human donor in good health.

V usage is TRBV5-1 and J usage is TRBJ1-1; TRBD1 is a possible D gene (5 bases). The germline V gene encodes CDR1 SGHRS and CDR2 YFSETQ. The germline V and J ends were trimmed by 3 bases and 5 bases, with 11 bases remaining between them. This CDR3 contains 13 residues. CDR3 protein: CASSWGAETEAFF. In DNA, the CDR3 is TGCGCCAGCAGCTGGGGCGCGGAAACTGAAGCTTTCTTT.

This rearrangement joins TRBV6-1 to TRBJ2-6, with D maybe TRBD1 (6 bases). There are 16 residues in the CDR3. Trimming removed 2 bases from V and 0 bases from J, with 8 bases in between. The germline V gene has CDR1 MNHNS and CDR2 SASEGT. Here the CDR3 DNA reads TGTGCCAGCAGTGAAACAGGGATCTCTGGGGCCAACGTCCTGACTTTC. This gives the protein CASSETGISGANVLTF.

The J gene is TRBJ1-1, the V gene TRBV4-2; 9 bases are shared with TRBD1. The V gene's germline CDR1 is LGHNA and CDR2 YNFKEQ. Trimming at V came to 3 bases and at J to 5 bases, leaving 10 bases not matched to a gene. This CDR3 comprises 16 residues. CDR3 sequence: CASSHITGGAGTEAFF. The CDR3 bases are TGTGCCAGCAGCCACATAACAGGGGGCGCCGGGACTGAAGCTTTCTTT.

The rearrangement joins TRBV2 to TRBJ1-1; 8 positions agree with TRBD1. V lost 6 bases and J lost 1; bases outside the gene matches: 13. Germline CDR1 SNHLY, CDR2 FYNNEI. This CDR3 has 17 amino acids. The CDR3 DNA reads as TGTGCCAGCAGAAGGACAGGGATTATGGGGACGAACACTGAAGCTTTCTTT. Encoded protein: CASRRTGIMGTNTEAFF.

The chain couples TRBV28 to TRBJ2-3, with 9 bases matching TRBD1. The CDR3 loop spans 15 amino acids. With 8 bases clipped from V and 2 bases from J, the junction kept 8 bases outside the gene matches. The germline CDR1 and CDR2 sequences are MDHEN and SYDVKM. CDR3 sequence: CASSTGTGPTDTQYF. The DNA for the CDR3 is TGTGCCAGCTCTACCGGGACAGGGCCCACAGATACGCAGTATTTT.

V is TRBV18 and J is TRBJ2-1, with 10 bases fitting TRBD2. J gave up 7 bases and V 3 bases, and 6 bases lay outside the gene matches. This CDR3 region has 15 residues. Germline-derived CDR1 and CDR2 are KGHSH and LQKENI. The DNA for the CDR3 is TGTGCCAGCTCACCCTCTAGCGGGGGAGTAAATGAGCAGTTCTTC. Translation gives CASSPSSGGVNEQFF.

This rearrangement joins TRBV2 to TRBJ2-5; TRBD2 matches at 14 bases. V lost 0 bases to trimming and J lost 4 bases; unmatched junction nucleotides: 7. This CDR3 has 18 residues. The germline V gene has CDR1 SNHLY and CDR2 FYNNEI. The CDR3 region has the DNA TGTGCCAGCAGTGAAGCCGGAGGACTAGCGGGGGGTAGAGAGACCCAGTACTTC. Amino acids: CASSEAGGLAGGRETQYF.

Comments on this clone: Germline is not matched at one junction end, which may reflect a read error. The chain links TRBV7-9 to TRBJ1-2, with D tentatively TRBD1 (6 bases). The CDR3 extends over 13 amino acids. Germline V gene lookup returns CDR1 SEHNR and CDR2 FQNEAQ (reference sequence). The CDR3 reads CSSSFGQLDGYTF. The CDR3 nucleotides read TGTTCCAGCAGCTTCGGACAGCTCGATGGCTACACCTTC.

The table lists this clone with a few counts. The V and J genes are TRBV6-5 and TRBJ1-1; 8 positions agree with TRBD1. Germline loops: CDR1 MNHEY, CDR2 SVGAGI. The ends lost 8 bases at V and 0 bases at J; junction bases unmatched: 2. The CDR3 length is 13 residues. As DNA, the CDR3 is TGTGCCAGCTCGGGACAGGTGAACACTGAAGCTTTCTTT. Its translation is CASSGQVNTEAFF.

The J gene is TRBJ2-2, the V gene TRBV7-2; D perhaps matches TRBD2 (5 bases). CDR1 is SGHTA, CDR2 FQGNSA, per germline. The CDR3 totals 14 residues. The V gene lost 5 bases and the J gene lost 0 bases, with 7 bases spanning the gap. The CDR3, as DNA: TGTGCCAGCAGCCCCGGGACGAACACCGGGGAGCTGTTTTTT. Translating it yields CASSPGTNTGELFF. Looking up the rest from reference TRBV7-2 and TRBJ2-2 gives the full variable domain: GAGVSQSPSNKVTEKGKDVELRCDPISGHTALYWYRQSLGQGLEFLIYFQGNSAPDKSGLPSDRFSAERTGGSVSTLTIQRTQQEDSAVYLCASSPGTNTGELFFGEGSRLTVL.

The V and J genes are TRBV5-6 and TRBJ1-1; tentative D call: TRBD1 (5 bases). CDR1 and CDR2 from the germline V gene are SGHDT and YYEEEE. The CDR3 covers 13 residues. With 0 bases removed from V and 11 bases from J, the gap between germline ends came to 14 bases. The CDR3 bases are TGTGCCAGCAGCTTGGAAACGGGACTCGAGGCTTTCTTT. Amino acids: CASSLETGLEAFF.